A single TCR beta chain is shown here with its context. Seattle researchers signed up patients amid active infection and tracked them longitudinally. CDR1 and CDR2 (germline): MDHEN, SYDVKM. With V trimmed by 4 bases and J by 4 bases, 7 bases remained unmatched. This CDR3 contains 14 residues. In the authors' methods: Using reference gene primer amplification, nucleated cell counts were estimated. Measured with immunoSEQ multiplex PCR; TCRdb has only the in-frame clones, and not every one. Clone size and V and J calls were adopted from that table, with D and trimming inferred from the DNA. The table lists roughly 100,000 clones, roughly 76% of them singletons, with under 5% in the top ten. This specimen belongs to a study of blood T cell repertoires in COVID-19. Study information: Samples representing acute and convalescent COVID-19 were sourced from the United States, Italy and Spain. The cDNA or gDNA used as material had been derived from T cells, B-cell-depleted T cells, or PBMCs.

The sequencing sample was made of peripheral blood. J is TRBJ2-7 and V is TRBV28; 7 bases agree with TRBD1. This receptor was obtained from an older man with COVID-19, enrolled during active disease. CDR3 nucleotide sequence: TGTGCCAGCAGTTCTCCGGGACAGCCGTACGAGCAGTACTTC. Encoded protein: CASSSPGQPYEQYF.